These T cell receptor beta chains were read from a single sample in a study of T cell responses to AZD1222 COVID-19 vaccine. The table came from immunoSEQ multiplex PCR; TCRdb's copy has only in-frame clones and leaves some out. Of 130,000 or so clones in the sample, about 91% were seen once. The sample was peripheral blood, taken on day 0 of AZD1222 vaccination. These receptors were obtained from an adult in good health. Each CDR3 is given with its conserved first and last residue. The D gene is left open where the match is weak. Clone sizes are given selectively: once, few, many, or a class where the clone is expanded.

j_gene: TRBJ2-7
abundance: -
d_gene: -
v_gene: TRBV3-1/TRBV3-2
CDR3nt: TGTGCCAGCAGCCAAGAGCAGCTGGTCCTCTCCGAGCAGTACTTC
CDR3aa: CASSQEQLVLSEQYF

j_gene: TRBJ2-2
abundance: -
d_gene: -
v_gene: TRBV5-4
CDR3nt: TGTGCCAGCAGCTTGGGGGTAGGGGAACCATACACCGGGGAGCTGTTTTTT
CDR3aa: CASSLGVGEPYTGELFF

j_gene: TRBJ1-2
abundance: few
d_gene: -
v_gene: TRBV7-8
CDR3nt: TGTGCCAGCAGCTTAGGTAGTTACAAGGCGTCACACTATGGCTACACCTTC
CDR3aa: CASSLGSYKASHYGYTF

j_gene: TRBJ1-4
abundance: -
d_gene: -
v_gene: TRBV7-2
CDR3nt: TGTGCCAGCAGGACGCAGGTTGGGCAGGGCGGTGGAAAACTGTTTTTT
CDR3aa: CASRTQVGQGGGKLFF

j_gene: TRBJ2-3
abundance: -
d_gene: TRBD2
v_gene: TRBV6-6
CDR3nt: TGTGCCAGCAGACGCACTAGCGGGGGCCCCGGAGATACGCAGTATTTT
CDR3aa: CASRRTSGGPGDTQYF

j_gene: TRBJ1-2
abundance: once
d_gene: TRBD1
v_gene: TRBV5-1
CDR3nt: TGCGCCAGCAGCTCAACGGGACAGGGTGCCTCTGGCTACACCTTC
CDR3aa: CASSSTGQGASGYTF

j_gene: TRBJ2-1
abundance: -
d_gene: TRBD2
v_gene: TRBV7-6
CDR3nt: TGTGCCAGCAGCTCTCCTAGCGGGGGGGCCAATGAGCAGTTCTTC
CDR3aa: CASSSPSGGANEQFF

j_gene: TRBJ2-7
abundance: -
d_gene: TRBD1
v_gene: TRBV11-2
CDR3nt: TGTGCCAGCAGCATCACGACAGGGACCGAGCAGTACTTC
CDR3aa: CASSITTGTEQYF

j_gene: TRBJ1-1
abundance: -
d_gene: TRBD1
v_gene: TRBV6-5
CDR3nt: TGTGCCAGCAGTAGGACAGGGATCAACACTGAAGCTTTCTTT
CDR3aa: CASSRTGINTEAFF

j_gene: TRBJ2-3
abundance: -
d_gene: TRBD1
v_gene: TRBV11-3
CDR3nt: TGTGCCAGCAGCCCCGGACAGGGGGCGGCGGATACGCAGTATTTT
CDR3aa: CASSPGQGAADTQYF

j_gene: TRBJ2-7
abundance: -
d_gene: -
v_gene: TRBV15
CDR3nt: TGTGCCACCAGCAGAGGTAACTCGGACAACCAGTACTTC
CDR3aa: CATSRGNSDNQYF

j_gene: TRBJ2-1
abundance: -
d_gene: -
v_gene: TRBV5-1
CDR3nt: TGCGCCAGCAGCTTGGTGTCTCCAAACAATGAGCAGTTCTTC
CDR3aa: CASSLVSPNNEQFF

j_gene: TRBJ2-5
abundance: once
d_gene: -
v_gene: TRBV7-9
CDR3nt: TGTGCCAGCAGCTCGACCGCAATCCAAGAGACCCAGTACTTC
CDR3aa: CASSSTAIQETQYF

j_gene: TRBJ2-1
abundance: -
d_gene: -
v_gene: TRBV6-2/TRBV6-3
CDR3nt: TGTGCCAGCAGTTATCCGGAGGGGGGCTTGAACAATGAGCAGTTCTTC
CDR3aa: CASSYPEGGLNNEQFF

j_gene: TRBJ2-1
abundance: once
d_gene: TRBD1
v_gene: TRBV11-3
CDR3nt: TGTGCCAGCAGCCCTACAGGGGGTGAGCAGTTCTTC
CDR3aa: CASSPTGGEQFF

j_gene: TRBJ2-7
abundance: -
d_gene: TRBD2
v_gene: TRBV19
CDR3nt: TGTGCCAGTAGTTCCGCTAGCGGTCCCTACGAGCAGTACTTC
CDR3aa: CASSSASGPYEQYF

j_gene: TRBJ1-1
abundance: -
d_gene: TRBD1
v_gene: TRBV6-5
CDR3nt: TGTGCCAGCAGCCGCGGACAGGGTGACGCTGAAGCTTTCTTT
CDR3aa: CASSRGQGDAEAFF

j_gene: TRBJ2-7
abundance: -
d_gene: TRBD1
v_gene: TRBV28
CDR3nt: TGTGCCAGCAGCGGACAGGGGAATCCCTACGAGCAGTACTTC
CDR3aa: CASSGQGNPYEQYF

j_gene: TRBJ1-6
abundance: -
d_gene: -
v_gene: TRBV15
CDR3nt: TGTGCCACCAGCAGAGGGGCCAATTCAAATTCACCCCTCCACTTT
CDR3aa: CATSRGANSNSPLHF

j_gene: TRBJ2-3
abundance: -
d_gene: -
v_gene: TRBV5-4
CDR3nt: TGTGCCAGCAGTTTCCAAGATACGCAGTATTTT
CDR3aa: CASSFQDTQYF

j_gene: TRBJ2-1
abundance: once
d_gene: -
v_gene: TRBV18
CDR3nt: TGTGCCAGCTCCCAGGGGGGAGGGGTGACCTCCTACAATGAGCAGTTCTTC
CDR3aa: CASSQGGGVTSYNEQFF

j_gene: TRBJ2-3
abundance: once
d_gene: -
v_gene: TRBV10-1
CDR3nt: TGCGCCAGCAGTGGGGACTCACACAGCACAGATACGCAGTATTTT
CDR3aa: CASSGDSHSTDTQYF

j_gene: TRBJ1-1
abundance: -
d_gene: -
v_gene: TRBV21-1
CDR3nt: TGTGCCAGCACCCTTCGGACAGGGGCCCCGGTCGGCACTGAAGCTTTCTTT
CDR3aa: CASTLRTGAPVGTEAFF

j_gene: TRBJ2-2
abundance: -
d_gene: TRBD2
v_gene: TRBV18
CDR3nt: TGTGCCAGCTCCCCACTATCGTCCAGCGGGGTCACCGGGGAGCTGTTTTTT
CDR3aa: CASSPLSSSGVTGELFF

j_gene: TRBJ2-7
abundance: -
d_gene: TRBD1
v_gene: TRBV28
CDR3nt: TGTGCCAGCAGTACCCTAGGGGGCCTCAGCCCCTACGAGCAGTACTTC
CDR3aa: CASSTLGGLSPYEQYF

j_gene: TRBJ1-5
abundance: -
d_gene: TRBD1
v_gene: TRBV10-3
CDR3nt: TGTGCCATCAGTGGGGGAGGGGGCCTGGTCAATCAGCCCCAGCATTTT
CDR3aa: CAISGGGGLVNQPQHF

j_gene: TRBJ2-5
abundance: -
d_gene: -
v_gene: TRBV6-1
CDR3nt: TGTGCCAGCAGTGAAGCGCGGAGAGAGACCCAGTACTTC
CDR3aa: CASSEARRETQYF

j_gene: TRBJ2-7
abundance: -
d_gene: -
v_gene: TRBV5-1
CDR3nt: TGCGCCAGCAGCCCCGGGACCCCGGTCGTGACGATGTACTTC
CDR3aa: CASSPGTPVVTMYF

j_gene: TRBJ1-1
abundance: once
d_gene: -
v_gene: TRBV18
CDR3nt: TGTGCCAGCTCACCACAGGGCACTGAAGCTTTCTTT
CDR3aa: CASSPQGTEAFF

j_gene: TRBJ2-7
abundance: once
d_gene: TRBD2
v_gene: TRBV5-4
CDR3nt: TGTGCCAGCAGCCCGCGACTAGCGGGGGCCAATTACGAGCAGTACTTC
CDR3aa: CASSPRLAGANYEQYF

j_gene: TRBJ2-6
abundance: -
d_gene: -
v_gene: TRBV21-1
CDR3nt: TGTGCCAGCAGCAAATCTATGGTTCCGGGGGCCAACGTCCTGACTTTC
CDR3aa: CASSKSMVPGANVLTF

j_gene: TRBJ1-2
abundance: -
d_gene: -
v_gene: TRBV19
CDR3nt: TGTGCCAGTAGTACACTGGGCAGCGGCTATGGCTACACCTTC
CDR3aa: CASSTLGSGYGYTF

j_gene: TRBJ2-3
abundance: once
d_gene: -
v_gene: TRBV3-1/TRBV3-2
CDR3nt: TGTGCCAGCAGAAAAGAACGAGGGGGGATCAGCACAGATACGCAGTATTTT
CDR3aa: CASRKERGGISTDTQYF

j_gene: TRBJ1-2
abundance: -
d_gene: -
v_gene: TRBV27
CDR3nt: TGTGCCAGCAGAGGGACAACCACTCTCTATGGCTACACCTTC
CDR3aa: CASRGTTTLYGYTF

j_gene: TRBJ2-2
abundance: -
d_gene: TRBD1
v_gene: TRBV6-5
CDR3nt: TGTGCCAGCAGGGCGACAGGGGGCACCGGGGAGCTGTTTTTT
CDR3aa: CASRATGGTGELFF

j_gene: TRBJ1-3
abundance: -
d_gene: -
v_gene: TRBV3-1/TRBV3-2
CDR3nt: TGTGCCAGCAGCCAAAGGGGGAGCTCTGGAAACACCATATATTTT
CDR3aa: CASSQRGSSGNTIYF

j_gene: TRBJ1-4
abundance: -
d_gene: TRBD1
v_gene: TRBV4-3
CDR3nt: TGCGCCAGCAGCCAAGATAGGACAGGAGAAAAACTGTTTTTT
CDR3aa: CASSQDRTGEKLFF

j_gene: TRBJ1-6
abundance: few
d_gene: -
v_gene: TRBV6-1
CDR3nt: TGTGCCAGCAGTGAAGATGGGGAAAATTCACCCCTCCACTTT
CDR3aa: CASSEDGENSPLHF

j_gene: TRBJ2-7
abundance: -
d_gene: TRBD1
v_gene: TRBV7-2
CDR3nt: TGTGCCAGCAGCCCAGGGACAGGGGCCTACGAGCAGTACTTC
CDR3aa: CASSPGTGAYEQYF

j_gene: TRBJ1-1
abundance: -
d_gene: -
v_gene: TRBV5-4
CDR3nt: TGTGCCAGCAGCATCAACCCCGGGTGGGCCACTGAAGCTTTCTTT
CDR3aa: CASSINPGWATEAFF

j_gene: TRBJ2-2
abundance: once
d_gene: TRBD1
v_gene: TRBV5-6
CDR3nt: TGTGCCAGCAGGACGACAGGGGGCACCGGGGAGCTGTTTTTT
CDR3aa: CASRTTGGTGELFF